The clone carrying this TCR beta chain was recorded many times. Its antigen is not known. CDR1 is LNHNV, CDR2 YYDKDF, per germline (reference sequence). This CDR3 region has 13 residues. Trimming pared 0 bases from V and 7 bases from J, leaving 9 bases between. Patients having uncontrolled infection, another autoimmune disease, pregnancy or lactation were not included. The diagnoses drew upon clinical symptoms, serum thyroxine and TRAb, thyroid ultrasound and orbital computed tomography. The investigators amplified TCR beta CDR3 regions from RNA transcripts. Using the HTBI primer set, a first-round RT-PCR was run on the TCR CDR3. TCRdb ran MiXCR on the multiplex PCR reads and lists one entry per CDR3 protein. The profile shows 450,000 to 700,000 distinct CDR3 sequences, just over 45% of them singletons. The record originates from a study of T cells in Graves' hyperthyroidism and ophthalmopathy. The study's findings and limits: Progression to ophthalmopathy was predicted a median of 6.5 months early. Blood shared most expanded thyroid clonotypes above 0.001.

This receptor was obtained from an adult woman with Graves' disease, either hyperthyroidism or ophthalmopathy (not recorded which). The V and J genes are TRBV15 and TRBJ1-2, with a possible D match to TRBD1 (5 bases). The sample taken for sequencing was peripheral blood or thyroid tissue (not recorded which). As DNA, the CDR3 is TGTGCCACCAGCAGAGATGGGGGAGGTGGCTACACCTTC. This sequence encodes CATSRDGGGGYTF.